This T cell receptor beta chain derives from a study of CD8+ T cells in alopecia areata. At the level of the study: Dosing spanned 6 to 18 months on tofacitinib, then 6 months off drug.

V was trimmed by 0 bases and J by 7 bases, leaving 14 bases between them. The length of the CDR3 is 14 residues. Germline V CDR1 and CDR2: SGDLS, YYNGEE. This clone occurred a few times. Following RNA extraction, reverse transcription yielded cDNA that acted as the sequencing template. Clones were sequenced by immunoSEQ multiplex PCR, and TCRdb holds only the in-frame ones, with some missing. The data contain some 130,000 clones, almost 50% of them seen just once; the ten biggest clones take up roughly a sixth. Source: CD8+ T cells sorted from blood, taken at week 0. The chain links TRBV9 to TRBJ2-7; D tentatively reads TRBD1 or TRBD2 (5 bases each). The clonotype comes from a human donor with alopecia areata. The CDR3 region has the DNA TGTGCCAGCAGCGTAGGAGGGGACGCGGAGGAGCAGTACTTC. Translated, it gives CASSVGGDAEEQYF.